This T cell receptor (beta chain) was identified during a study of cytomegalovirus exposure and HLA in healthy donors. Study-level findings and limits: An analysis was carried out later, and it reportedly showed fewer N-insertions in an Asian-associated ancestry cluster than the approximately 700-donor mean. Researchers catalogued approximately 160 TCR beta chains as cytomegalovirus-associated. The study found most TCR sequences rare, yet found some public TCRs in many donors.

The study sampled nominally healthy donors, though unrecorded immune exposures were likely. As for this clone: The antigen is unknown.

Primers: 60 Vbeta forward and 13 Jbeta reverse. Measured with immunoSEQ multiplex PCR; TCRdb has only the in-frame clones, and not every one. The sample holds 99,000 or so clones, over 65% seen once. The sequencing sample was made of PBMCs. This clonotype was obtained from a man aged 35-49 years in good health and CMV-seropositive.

Here the CDR3 DNA reads TGTGCCAGCAGTGAGGCAGGCAGAACGCTCTATGGCTACACCTTC. Its translation is CASSEAGRTLYGYTF. The chain combines TRBV6-1 with TRBJ1-2, with unresolved D. The V gene's germline CDR1 is MNHNS and CDR2 SASEGT. CDR3 size: 15 residues. Trimming removed 3 bases from V and 4 bases from J, with 15 bases in between.